The source of this T cell receptor (beta chain) is a study of cytomegalovirus exposure and HLA in healthy donors (dated by TCRdb to about 2017). Regarding the complete study: According to an earlier analysis of a few hundred of the donors, about 180 million T cells yielded some 120 million unique TCR beta sequences and more than 250 Gb of sequence data. An early release covering roughly 640 HLA-typed donors comprised approximately 300 gigabases of sequencing data and approximately 85 million unique TCR sequences. Of the 350 to 400 genotyped donors, around 81% fell in the genetic ancestry cluster associated with self-reported Caucasian donors. The study was designed to test whether signatures of past pathogen exposure could be identified by cataloging public T cell receptors. Using immunosequencing, the study profiled T cell repertoires from 666 subjects and related those repertoires to cytomegalovirus serostatus. In addition to the first cohort of 666 subjects, a separate validation cohort of approximately 110 different subjects was used. To predict cytomegalovirus infection status, the study brought together high-throughput TCR immunosequencing, statistical association of individual TCRs with disease status, and machine learning. In a later analysis, previously published TCR beta repertoires from more than 500 donors were re-analyzed and high-resolution HLA genotyping was added so that TCR occurrence patterns could be studied. Rather than using new phenotypic data, the later analysis identified candidate immune exposures from TCR beta sequences and from how often those sequences occurred across donors. An earlier analysis of about 620 of the donors applied high-throughput TCR beta sequencing to assess whether each TCR beta V gene segment acted as functional or pseudogenic. Donor age, sex, ethnicity and CMV serostatus were compiled together with the repertoire data. Genome-wide SNP genotypes for about 60% of the roughly 670 donors were used in a later genetic analysis, which treated that subset as a discovery cohort. Every repertoire in the discovery cohort had been generated on one and the same sequencing platform. HLA typing covered class I and class II loci at four-digit resolution. Typing coverage varied by locus: about 620-630 donors for A, B, C, DRB1 and DQB1; approximately 500 for DQA1; more than 600 for DPA1; roughly 450 for DPB1. Roughly five DR-DQ haplotypes were treated as single units for association and clustering because of strong linkage in the cohort. Among around 400 genotyped donors of the cohort, an average of around 240,000 unique TCR beta nucleotide sequences was sequenced per donor, of which about 19% were non-productive. Findings and caveats that apply to the study as a whole: Some IMGT-functional V segments, including TRBV6-2 and TRBV6-3, could not be told apart with the 87-base-pair reads, so those segments were excluded. The classifier was reported to diagnose cytomegalovirus status with high specificity and sensitivity in both the original cohort and the validation cohort. In the study, approximately 160 TCR beta chains were listed as associated with cytomegalovirus. When HLA alleles, especially DR and DQ, strongly co-occurred, TCR associations were difficult to assign to individual alleles. According to a later analysis, parvovirus B19, influenza, CMV and Epstein-Barr virus appeared linked to several top co-occurrence clusters. Because some donors lacked HLA typing at each locus, the association tests relied only on the typed subset. Most TCR sequences were seen in very few donors, while some public TCRs were found in many individuals. A further reported finding was that TCR beta sequences accurately predicted the HLA-A and HLA-B alleles for most subjects in the first cohort. A later analysis found that most CMV-associated TCR beta chains appeared HLA-restricted, with HLA associations seemingly driven largely by CMV exposure. A later analysis associated 16,951 TCR beta sequences with specific HLA alleles at a false discovery rate of 0.05. In a later analysis, HLA-associated TCR beta chains were found to be more clonally expanded and to have lower generation probabilities than equally common non-associated chains. The presence/absence analyses assumed that sequencing depth was roughly uniform across donors, and that assumption may not be true. In this cohort, only TCR beta chains were sequenced, and detectable features were limited by the absence of alpha or paired-chain data. A group of highly shared sequence variants was considered likely to be a technical artifact of the sequencing pipeline. Because counts were too low, about 15 rarely observed V segments, including chromosome 9 orphons, were left out of the earlier analysis of 587 of the donors. In a later genetic analysis, a missense DCLRE1C variant was associated with V-gene and J-gene trimming of TCR beta chains, and the association was replicated in an independent cohort. Three of the identified cytomegalovirus-associated TCR beta chains were confirmed in vitro to be specific for cytomegalovirus antigens. Compared with the 666-donor mean, donors in an Asian-associated ancestry cluster had fewer N-insertions in productive TCRs, according to a later genetic analysis. For the cohort, immune exposure information was limited to CMV serostatus. Correlated functional status among segregating V segments might reflect linkage disequilibrium, but an unknown experimental factor could not be ruled out. In an earlier analysis of over 550 of the donors, most TCR beta V segments were observed in productive rearrangements about 90% or about 30% of the time, broadly matching IMGT annotations. According to the authors, the approach could potentially be generalized to other disease states and immunological phenotypes. A later analysis found that TCR association rates varied across HLA loci, with DRB1 alleles showing the most associated TCRs and HLA-C alleles the fewest.

Regarding this clone: Its binding antigen is unknown. The sample holds no much larger clone one base away, and base qualities are not on file.

In total, 630 or so healthy bone marrow donors made up the cohort. At the time of sampling, every cohort member was nominally healthy, though immune exposures that went unrecorded were likely present. The donor was CMV seropositive and belonged to the group of 250 to 350 seropositive cohort members. Each donor provided a peripheral blood sample, and peripheral blood mononuclear cells were used for TCR beta sequencing. The Qiagen DNeasy Blood Extraction Kit was used to extract genomic DNA from the blood cell samples. Sequences LGHNA (CDR1) and YNFKEQ (CDR2) are obtained from the germline V gene. The CDR3 goes from the cysteine to the phenylalanine over 16 residues. CDR3 DNA only is kept here, 48 bases in frame from base 1. For this chain, trimming is 1 base at the V end and 7 bases at the J end, and the number of junction bases without a gene match is 8. Library construction relied on the immunoSEQ multiplex PCR assay. A mixture of 60 forward primers for TCR Vbeta segments and 13 reverse primers for TCR Jbeta segments was used in the multiplex PCR. The CDR3 region of rearranged TCR beta genes was amplified from genomic DNA with a multiplex PCR assay. The amplified TCR beta libraries were sequenced on the Illumina HiSeq System as 87-base-pair reads. The study's processing was this. In a later analysis, some 80 million unique TCR beta chains were counted across the 650 to 700 repertoires, and roughly 11 million of these chains were shared by at least two donors. To remove PCR and sequencing errors, raw reads were error-corrected and collapsed into unique sequences using a nearest-neighbor algorithm that merged closely related sequences. To assign V, D and J gene segments, CDR3 sequences were aligned to IMGT reference sequences. For a sequence to be retained, a match of at least six nucleotides to both a V gene segment and a J gene segment was required. A rearrangement was called productive if the CDR3 had no stop codons and remained in frame with V and J, and every other rearrangement was called non-productive. Following IMGT convention, CDR3 was defined as the stretch from the second conserved V-encoded cysteine to the conserved J-encoded phenylalanine. In an earlier analysis of 500 to 650 of the donors, sequences lacking an unambiguous match to a single V gene segment were excluded. An earlier analysis of approximately 590 of the donors classified V segments as functional when productive rearrangements were above 56.7% and as segregating when the standard deviation between donors was above 5%. A statistical classification framework was developed to diagnose cytomegalovirus status using the catalog of TCR beta chain sequences. In a later analysis, V and J genes were assigned by comparing TCR nucleotide sequences against IMGT/GENE-DB human TR gene sequences. In a later analysis, CDR3 sequences and most-parsimonious VDJ recombination scenarios were assigned using the TCRdist pipeline. In a later analysis, each TCR beta chain was defined by its CDR3 amino acid sequence together with its V-gene family, and reads lacking a unique V-gene family were excluded. As a way to deal with suspected cross-contamination and a sequencing artifact, a later analysis dropped approximately 570 nucleotide sequences that were highly shared and had low generation probability. In a later analysis, a clonal expansion index was calculated for each public chain from normalized within-repertoire ranks of inferred template counts. In a later analysis, generation probabilities were computed with a VDJ recombination model fitted to out-of-frame rearrangements, and the resulting probabilities were checked against IGoR. Hypergeometric tests were used in a later analysis to score TCR-TCR, TCR-HLA and TCR-CMV co-occurrence, with a repertoire-size bias correction applied to the TCR pairs. To estimate false discovery rates, a later analysis permuted the HLA or CMV assignments 20 times. In a later analysis, co-occurring TCRs were grouped using DBSCAN, and TCRdist sequence similarity was added for clustering within HLA-allele-positive subsets. Repertoires with fewer than 30,000 or more than 120,000 public chains, plus five repertoires with anomalous nucleotide sharing, were excluded from co-occurrence clustering. TCRdb limited this immuneACCESS table to in-frame rearrangements with V and J called. A share of clones is missing; checked studies link under half to unresolved V genes, and the rest is unexplained. V, J and clone size are taken as reported in that table, and D and trimming were inferred from the DNA itself. In this sample the table shows about 200,000 clones, 75% to 85% of which occur a single time. In total, the top ten clones hold 1.5% to 1.7% of the sample.

The sequence was obtained from a girl aged 10 to 17 in good health and CMV-seropositive. Here the chain combines TRBV4-2 and TRBJ2-1, with 9 bases matching TRBD1. The sample consisted of PBMCs. In nucleotides, the sequence is TGTGCCAGCAGCCAAGGTGACAGGGGGTTTAATAATGAGCAGTTCTTC. The encoded protein is CASSQGDRGFNNEQFF.